This is a list of T cell receptor beta chains from one sample in a study of blood T cells in healthy people across ages. TCRdb recomputed calls from the 5' RACE reads with MiXCR, one row per CDR3 protein. The sample yields 450,000 to 600,000 distinct CDR3 sequences, roughly a quarter seen once. These data were also reused for a study on T cells of mothers and their children.

Source material: blood. These receptors were collected from a boy between 2 and 10 years old in good health. The CDR3 runs from the conserved cysteine through the conserved F or W. D genes are given only for firm matches. Rows may omit the clone size; those that give it use once, few, many or a size class.

CDR3,DNA,V,size,J,D
CASSAGQGGQETQYF,TGTGCCAGCAGCGCCGGACAGGGAGGCCAAGAGACCCAGTACTTC,TRBV9,few,TRBJ2-5,TRBD1
CASSPRGLAGVYEQYF,TGTGCCAGCAGCCCCCGAGGACTAGCGGGAGTTTACGAGCAGTACTTC,TRBV7-9,few,TRBJ2-7,TRBD2
CAWSQGYEQYF,TGTGCCTGGTCACAGGGCTACGAGCAGTACTTC,TRBV30,.,TRBJ2-7,.
CSAPGQGVVKTQYF,TGCAGTGCACCGGGACAGGGGGTAGTAAAGACCCAGTACTTC,TRBV20-1,.,TRBJ2-5,TRBD1
CASTPGLDTEAFF,TGTGCCAGCACACCGGGTCTCGACACTGAAGCTTTCTTT,TRBV12-3/TRBV12-4,.,TRBJ1-1,.
CSAAGHLSNQPQHF,TGCAGTGCTGCGGGACACCTTAGCAATCAGCCCCAGCATTTT,TRBV20-1,.,TRBJ1-5,.
CASSGTGRAKNIQYF,TGTGCCAGCAGTGGAACGGGCAGAGCCAAAAACATTCAGTACTTC,TRBV6-1,.,TRBJ2-4,.
CASKPVSGYWYNEQFF,TGTGCCAGCAAACCCGTGTCCGGATATTGGTACAATGAGCAGTTCTTC,TRBV7-8,.,TRBJ2-1,.
CASSEGNRKETQYF,TGTGCCAGCAGTGAAGGGAACCGAAAAGAGACCCAGTACTTC,TRBV6-1,few,TRBJ2-5,.
CASKRGPSGGKETQYF,TGTGCCAGCAAGAGGGGTCCGAGCGGGGGAAAAGAGACCCAGTACTTC,TRBV2,.,TRBJ2-5,TRBD2
CASSLRSGNQETQYF,TGTGCCAGCAGCTTAAGGAGCGGGAACCAAGAGACCCAGTACTTC,TRBV7-2,few,TRBJ2-5,TRBD2
CASSLLPSSGANVLTF,TGTGCCAGCAGTTTGTTACCTAGCTCTGGGGCCAACGTCCTGACTTTC,TRBV27,few,TRBJ2-6,.
CSVGQGGRETQYF,TGCAGCGTCGGGCAGGGGGGCAGGGAGACCCAGTACTTC,TRBV29-1,.,TRBJ2-5,.
CAWDPAIEYGYTF,TGTGCCTGGGACCCAGCGATAGAGTATGGCTACACCTTC,TRBV30,.,TRBJ1-2,.
CASSVTKPGRPNEKLFF,TGTGCCAGCAGCGTAACCAAACCGGGCAGGCCCAATGAAAAACTGTTTTTT,TRBV9,.,TRBJ1-4,.
CASGSSPEGVLNYGYTF,TGTGCTAGTGGTTCGTCCCCGGAAGGGGTTTTGAACTATGGCTACACCTTC,TRBV12-5,few,TRBJ1-2,.
CASSRGRGGRETQYF,TGTGCCAGCAGCCGAGGGAGAGGGGGAAGAGAGACCCAGTACTTC,TRBV7-9,many,TRBJ2-5,.
CASSPNPRGEKLFF,TGTGCCAGCTCACCAAATCCGAGGGGGGAAAAACTGTTTTTT,TRBV18,.,TRBJ1-4,.
CASSLKTGSGLAGEWGRETQYF,TGCGCCAGCAGCCTAAAGACAGGATCGGGACTAGCGGGAGAGTGGGGGCGAGAGACCCAGTACTTC,TRBV5-1,.,TRBJ2-5,TRBD2
CASSYFPGETQYF,TGTGCCAGCAGTTACTTTCCGGGGGAGACCCAGTACTTC,TRBV6-6,.,TRBJ2-5,.
CASSQGFDRGIYEQYF,TGCGCCAGCAGCCAGGGATTCGACAGGGGGATCTACGAGCAGTACTTC,TRBV4-3,.,TRBJ2-7,TRBD1
CASSLNRGNTIYF,TGTGCCAGCAGTTTAAACCGGGGAAACACCATATATTTT,TRBV12-3/TRBV12-4,.,TRBJ1-3,.
CASSCIAGSDAQYF,TGTGCCAGCAGTTGCATAGCGGGGTCAGATGCGCAGTATTTT,TRBV12-3/TRBV12-4,.,TRBJ2-3,TRBD2
CASSVGVGGASYEQYF,TGTGCCAGCAGTGTAGGGGTTGGCGGAGCCTCCTACGAGCAGTACTTC,TRBV12-3/TRBV12-4,few,TRBJ2-7,.
CSASDLGGTTYNEQFF,TGCAGTGCTAGTGATTTAGGGGGGACCACCTACAATGAGCAGTTCTTC,TRBV20-1,.,TRBJ2-1,.
CSANSGGSPLHF,TGCAGTGCTAACAGTGGGGGCTCACCCCTCCACTTT,TRBV20-1,few,TRBJ1-6,.
CASSLASSADTQYF,TGTGCCAGCAGCTTAGCATCGTCTGCTGATACGCAGTATTTT,TRBV7-9,.,TRBJ2-3,.
CSATGTDDGYTF,TGCAGTGCTACCGGGACAGACGATGGCTACACCTTC,TRBV20-1,few,TRBJ1-2,TRBD1
CASSRGSRYEQYF,TGTGCCAGCAGTCGGGGTTCGAGGTACGAGCAGTACTTC,TRBV6-6,.,TRBJ2-7,.
CASRSSAYEQFF,TGTGCCAGCAGATCTAGCGCCTATGAGCAGTTCTTC,TRBV12-3/TRBV12-4,few,TRBJ2-1,.
CAISEDWLAGGGELFF,TGTGCCATCAGTGAGGATTGGCTAGCGGGAGGCGGGGAGCTGTTTTTT,TRBV10-3,few,TRBJ2-2,TRBD2
CASSTLAGVTYNEQFF,TGTGCCAGCAGCACCCTAGCGGGAGTAACCTACAATGAGCAGTTCTTC,TRBV5-5,.,TRBJ2-1,TRBD2
CASSVAAGSVPEKLFF,TGTGCCAGCAGCGTGGCTGCGGGCAGCGTTCCTGAAAAACTGTTTTTT,TRBV9,.,TRBJ1-4,.
CAPPRGGRGPKNIQYF,TGCGCCCCCCCCAGGGGGGGCCGGGGACCCAAAAACATTCAGTACTTC,TRBV23-1,.,TRBJ2-4,.
CASSRLKIAGGYNEQFF,TGTGCCAGTAGTAGGTTGAAAATAGCGGGGGGGTACAATGAGCAGTTCTTC,TRBV19,.,TRBJ2-1,TRBD2
CSARQGRYGYTF,TGCAGTGCTAGACAGGGACGCTATGGCTACACCTTC,TRBV20-1,.,TRBJ1-2,.
CSVATVYEQYF,TGCAGCGTTGCGACAGTCTACGAGCAGTACTTC,TRBV29-1,.,TRBJ2-7,.
CSAVPTGLAKNIQYF,TGCAGTGCTGTACCCACGGGGCTAGCCAAAAACATTCAGTACTTC,TRBV20-1,.,TRBJ2-4,.
CASSLIGQSQETQYF,TGCGCCAGCAGCTTGATTGGGCAGAGCCAAGAGACCCAGTACTTC,TRBV5-1,.,TRBJ2-5,.
CASSYSGTGDTEAFF,TGTGCCAGCAGTTACTCGGGCACGGGGGACACTGAAGCTTTCTTT,TRBV6-5,once,TRBJ1-1,.
CASSLGDRGYGYTF,TGCGCCAGCTCACTGGGGGACAGGGGCTATGGCTACACCTTC,TRBV5-1,few,TRBJ1-2,TRBD1
CSASDRSTDTQYF,TGCAGTGCTTCGGACAGGAGCACAGATACGCAGTATTTT,TRBV20-1,.,TRBJ2-3,TRBD1
CASKRGQGSYEQYF,TGTGCCAGCAAAAGAGGACAGGGCTCTTACGAGCAGTACTTC,TRBV6-5,.,TRBJ2-7,TRBD1
CAISERTGLYEQYF,TGTGCCATCAGTGAAAGGACAGGGCTCTACGAGCAGTACTTC,TRBV10-3,.,TRBJ2-7,TRBD1
CASSGRDRGYNEQFF,TGTGCCAGCAGTGGCCGGGACAGGGGGTACAATGAGCAGTTCTTC,TRBV6-1,.,TRBJ2-1,TRBD1
CASSPPAGWDNEQFF,TGTGCCAGCTCACCACCAGCGGGATGGGACAATGAGCAGTTCTTC,TRBV18,few,TRBJ2-1,TRBD2
CASRPPLAGPYNEQFF,TGTGCCAGCAGACCACCCCTAGCGGGGCCATACAATGAGCAGTTCTTC,TRBV6-2/TRBV6-3,few,TRBJ2-1,TRBD2
CASSQDRGYNEKLFF,TGTGCCAGCAGCCAGGACAGGGGTTATAATGAAAAACTGTTTTTT,TRBV3-1,.,TRBJ1-4,TRBD1
CASSLDLVGRGEQYF,TGTGCCAGCAGTTTAGATCTGGTAGGGCGAGGCGAGCAGTACTTC,TRBV12-3/TRBV12-4,few,TRBJ2-7,.
CASSQELVLADTQYF,TGCGCCAGCAGCCAAGAGCTAGTTTTGGCAGATACGCAGTATTTT,TRBV4-3,few,TRBJ2-3,.
CSARETWDYGYTF,TGCAGTGCTAGGGAGACATGGGACTATGGCTACACCTTC,TRBV20-1,few,TRBJ1-2,.
CASSSLAGVETDTQYF,TGTGCCAGCAGCTCCCTAGCGGGAGTGGAGACAGATACGCAGTATTTT,TRBV7-6,.,TRBJ2-3,TRBD2
CAISRTEASEQYF,TGTGCCATCAGTAGGACCGAGGCTAGCGAGCAGTACTTC,TRBV10-3,.,TRBJ2-7,.
CSASWLTGGSPLHF,TGCAGTGCTAGTTGGCTTACAGGGGGTTCACCCCTCCACTTT,TRBV20-1,.,TRBJ1-6,TRBD1
CASSLGSVGYGYTF,TGTGCCAGCAGCTTAGGGTCGGTCGGCTATGGCTACACCTTC,TRBV13,once,TRBJ1-2,.
CASSQEGGLTPSYEQYF,TGTGCCAGCAGCCAAGAGGGGGGCCTTACCCCCTCCTACGAGCAGTACTTC,TRBV3-1,few,TRBJ2-7,.
CASSLAIAVTYNEQFF,TGTGCCAGCAGCTTGGCCATAGCTGTGACCTACAATGAGCAGTTCTTC,TRBV7-9,.,TRBJ2-1,.